This TCR beta chain was recovered during a study of blood T cell repertoires in COVID-19. About the research overall: Some COVID-19 samples were acute and others convalescent; all came from the United States, Italy and Spain. The analysed material was cDNA or gDNA that came from T cells, B-cell-depleted T cells, or PBMCs.

The table lists this clone with a count of one. Methods used by the authors: From reference gene primer amplification, estimates of nucleated cell counts were derived. Sequenced by immunoSEQ multiplex PCR; TCRdb stores in-frame clones only, minus some. V, J and clone size were drawn from that table, and D and trimming were deduced from the DNA. The profile shows over 450,000 clones, approximately 92% of them singletons. Patients from Seattle were sampled longitudinally, starting during active infection. In germline, CDR1 is SGDLS, CDR2 YYNGEE. Trimming shortened V by 4 bases and J by 1 base, and 15 bases separated the two germline ends. The length of the CDR3 is 15 residues.

The source is a man aged 18 to 35 with COVID-19, enrolled during active disease. The chain joins TRBV9 to TRBJ2-7, with D perhaps matching TRBD2 (6 bases). Sample: peripheral blood. CDR3 sequence: CASSPGGRLSYEQYF. CDR3 coding DNA: TGTGCCAGCAGCCCCGGGGGAAGGTTGTCCTACGAGCAGTACTTC. Looking up the rest from reference TRBV9 and TRBJ2-7 gives the full variable domain: DSGVTQTPKHLITATGQRVTLRCSPRSGDLSVYWYQQSLDQGLQFLIQYYNGEERAKGNILERFSAQQFPDLHSELNLSSLELGDSALYFCASSPGGRLSYEQYFGPGTRLTVT.